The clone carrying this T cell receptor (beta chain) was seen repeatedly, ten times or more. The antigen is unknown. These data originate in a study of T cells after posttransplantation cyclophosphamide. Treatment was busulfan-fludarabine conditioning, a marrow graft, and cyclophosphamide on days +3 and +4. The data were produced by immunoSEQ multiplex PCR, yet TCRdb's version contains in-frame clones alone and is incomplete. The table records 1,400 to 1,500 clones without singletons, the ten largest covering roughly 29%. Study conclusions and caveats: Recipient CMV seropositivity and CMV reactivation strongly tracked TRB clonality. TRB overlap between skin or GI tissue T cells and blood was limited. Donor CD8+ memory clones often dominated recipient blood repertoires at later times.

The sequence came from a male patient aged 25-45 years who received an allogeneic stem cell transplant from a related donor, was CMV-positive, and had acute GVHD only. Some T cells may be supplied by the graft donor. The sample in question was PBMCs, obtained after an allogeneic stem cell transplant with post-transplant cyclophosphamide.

CDR3 loop: CASSYRDRGSYEQYF. The CDR3 nucleotides are TGTGCCAGCAGTTACCGGGACAGGGGGTCCTACGAGCAGTACTTC. The chain uses TRBV6-5 and TRBJ2-7, with 11 bases lining up with TRBD1. This CDR3 has 15 residues. The V and J ends lost 2 bases and 1 base, in that order; junction bases with no gene match: 1. CDR1 is MNHEY, CDR2 SVGAGI, per germline.